Below, one T cell receptor beta chain is given with its context. Trimming pared 4 bases from V and 5 bases from J, leaving 14 bases between. The CDR3 contains 14 residues. Looked up from germline, CDR1 is SGHTA and CDR2 is FQGNSA. Measured with immunoSEQ multiplex PCR; TCRdb has only the in-frame clones, and not every one. Counted here are some 96,000 clones, 75% to 90% occurring once; the ten biggest clones make up roughly 10%. This sample is drawn from a study of blood T cell repertoires in COVID-19. Across the study: Spain, Italy and the United States supplied samples that represented acute and convalescent COVID-19.

Material: peripheral blood. The chain links TRBV7-2 to TRBJ1-1; D may be TRBD1 (6 bases). This TCR derives from a human donor in a cohort sampled during active COVID-19. The DNA of the CDR3 is TGTGCCAGCAGCTACGTCAAGGGGGTGACTGAAGCTTTCTTT. Translation: CASSYVKGVTEAFF.